The T cell receptor beta chain described here comes from a study of blood T cell repertoires in COVID-19 (dated by TCRdb to 2018 to 2020). Some background on the complete study: Samples from collaborators originated in the United States, Italy and Spain and spanned both the acute and convalescent phases of COVID-19. The material from the prospective study consisted of cDNA or gDNA derived from T cells, B-cell-depleted T cells, or PBMCs. The dataset comprised deeply sampled blood TCRbeta repertoires from subjects exposed to, actively infected with, or recovered from COVID-19. The repertoires were released in a freely available public database intended as a resource for research on the immune response to SARS-CoV-2. The samples were drawn from two sources: the first 160 participants of the ongoing ImmuneRACE study, and 1,200 or so subjects contributed by 6 global collaborators. Sample metadata almost always included a de-identified subject ID, COVID-19 status, age in years and sex. Where available, HLA class I and class II types were taken from metadata supplied by the sample provider and were not determined by assay-based typing. General conclusions and limits of the study: Clinical and demographic metadata were provided uncurated, with the amount varying by source and participant.

As encoded in the germline V gene, CDR1 is SNHLY while CDR2 is FYNNEI. V loses 4 bases, J loses 0 bases, and the germline ends lie 6 bases apart. The CDR3 spans 13 residues, from the cysteine through the phenylalanine. Just CDR3 DNA is preserved here, 39 bases in frame from base 1. As to this clone: The specificity of this receptor is unknown. No quality values exist for individual bases; no much larger clone is one base distant.

TCRbeta CDR3 regions were amplified from genomic DNA using the immunoSEQ Assay, a bias-controlled multiplex PCR. The authors' pipeline ran thus. The number of nucleated cells in each sample was estimated from the amplification of reference gene primers within the assay. Sequence reads were collapsed and filtered to measure the absolute abundance of every unique TCRbeta CDR3 rearrangement. Productive Simpson clonality was computed per sample as the square root of Simpson's diversity index over productive rearrangements. TCRdb's version of the immuneACCESS table is confined to in-frame rearrangements and falls short of the full clone set. An unresolved V gene accounts for under half of the shortfall where checked; the remainder is of unknown origin. V and J calls and clone size are copied from that table; D and trimming were computed from the DNA. The sample profile shows approximately 60,000 clones; around 80% of them were found once. The ten largest clonotypes hold about a fifth of the sample.

Collaborating institutions collected whole blood in K2EDTA tubes following their own protocols. For TCRbeta analysis, collaborators shipped samples as frozen whole blood, isolated PBMCs, or DNA extracted from either of those sample types. The chain is encoded by TRBV2 joined to TRBJ2-5, with the D gene too uncertain to name. The sequenced sample was peripheral blood. The TCR originated in a woman older than 75 with active or convalescent COVID-19. The sequenced DNA is TGTGCCAGCAGTGGAAACTACCAAGAGACCCAGTACTTC. It specifies CASSGNYQETQYF.